Shown below are 15 T cell receptor beta chains from a single sample sequenced in a study of cytomegalovirus exposure and HLA in healthy donors. Both 60 Vbeta primers and 13 Jbeta primers went into the PCR. Produced via immunoSEQ multiplex PCR; TCRdb's table is partial and in-frame only. The sample has some 110,000 clones; 65% to 80% are singletons. Sequenced input: PBMCs. Receptors originate from a male donor in good health and CMV-seropositive.

V usage is TRBV29-1 and J usage is TRBJ2-6; tentatively, D is TRBD1 (6 bases). The CDR3 sequence is 18 residues long. Trimming pared 5 bases from V and 0 bases from J, leaving 20 bases between. CDR1 is SQVTM and CDR2 is ANQGSEA in the germline V gene. CDR3 sequence: CSVYLSWTASSGANVLTF. CDR3 nucleotide sequence: TGCAGCGTTTACCTGAGCTGGACAGCCAGCTCTGGGGCCAACGTCCTGACTTTC.

The rearrangement links TRBV19 to TRBJ2-2; D unclear. CDR3 length equals 12 residues. Per the germline V gene, CDR1 is LNHDA and CDR2 is SQIVND (reference sequence). V dropped 7 bases and J dropped 4 bases, with 7 bases sitting between them. As DNA, the CDR3 is TGTGCCAGTATCGCAGGCACCGGGGAGCTGTTTTTT. As protein: CASIAGTGELFF.

The chain employs TRBV4-1 and TRBJ2-7; D gene uncertain. V lost 0 bases and J 0 bases, leaving 12 bases between the germline ends. This CDR3 contains 16 residues. Germline values: CDR1 MGHRA, CDR2 YSYEKL. The CDR3 loop reads CASSQDIDTSSYEQYF. The CDR3 coding sequence is TGCGCCAGCAGCCAAGATATCGATACGAGCTCCTACGAGCAGTACTTC.

V gene TRBV27 combines with J gene TRBJ1-5; D unresolved. V lost 3 bases, J lost 2 bases, and 5 bases lay in between. The CDR3 contains 13 residues. The germline gives CDR1 MNHEY, CDR2 SMNVEV (reference sequence). CDR3 nucleotide sequence: TGTGCCAGCAGTTTGCAGGGCAATCAGCCCCAGCATTTT. Its protein product is CASSLQGNQPQHF.

The chain combines TRBV11-2 with TRBJ2-7; no clear D. From germline, CDR1 is SGHAT and CDR2 FQNNGV. CDR3 length equals 12 residues. V lost 5 bases to trimming and J lost 4 bases, with 9 bases between them. The DNA of the CDR3 is TGTGCCAGCAGCCTACAGCAATACGAGCAGTACTTC. Translating it yields CASSLQQYEQYF.

The CDR3 sequence is CSPQGHEQYF. The DNA of the CDR3 is TGCAGTCCACAGGGCCACGAGCAGTACTTC. V and J are TRBV20-1 and TRBJ2-7; D is possibly TRBD1 (6 bases). There are 10 residues in the CDR3. V lost 8 bases to trimming and J lost 5 bases, with 10 bases between them. Germline V gene sequence: CDR1 DFQATT, CDR2 SNEGSKA (reference sequence).

The V and J genes are TRBV19 and TRBJ2-7; TRBD2 matches at 8 bases. This CDR3 region has 14 residues. Trimming at V came to 3 bases and at J to 6 bases, leaving 7 bases not matched to a gene. CDR1 is LNHDA, CDR2 SQIVND, per germline (reference sequence). The CDR3 sequence is CASSIGAGVREQYF. The CDR3 DNA follows: TGTGCCAGTAGTATTGGAGCGGGGGTCCGCGAGCAGTACTTC.

The chain joins TRBV7-3 to TRBJ2-2, with 8 bases lining up with TRBD2. With V trimmed by 5 bases and J by 8 bases, 10 bases remained unmatched. Germline CDR1 reads SGHTA; CDR2 reads FQGTGA. The CDR3 covers 15 residues. CDR3 in DNA: TGTGCCAGCAGCCGGGGGGGCAAGGCCGGAGGGGAGCTGTTTTTT. Translating it yields CASSRGGKAGGELFF.

This chain joins TRBV28 and TRBJ1-5, with 9 bases identical to TRBD1. With V trimmed by 6 bases and J by 6 bases, 9 bases remained unmatched. Germline loops: CDR1 MDHEN, CDR2 SYDVKM. The CDR3 contains 15 residues. In DNA form, the CDR3 reads TGTGCCAGCAGCCAACCGGGACAGGGTGGTCAGCCCCAGCATTTT. This codes for CASSQPGQGGQPQHF.

This clone was counted between two and nine times. The chain uses TRBV29-1 and TRBJ2-7; D is unclear. The germline gives CDR1 SQVTM, CDR2 ANQGSEA. The CDR3 totals 11 residues. V lost 5 bases and J lost 12, with 17 bases in between. CDR3 nucleotides: TGCAGCGTTTCGTCCCCTTACGGTCCGTACTTC. Its protein is CSVSSPYGPYF.

V usage is TRBV29-1 and J usage is TRBJ2-3, with 10 bases identical to TRBD1. This CDR3 has 13 residues. The V segment lost 7 bases and the J segment 6 bases; nucleotides outside the gene matches: 7. CDR1 and CDR2 (germline): SQVTM, ANQGSEA. CDR3 coding DNA: TGCAGCGGTAGACAGGGGGCGATCGATACGCAGTATTTT. Translation gives CSGRQGAIDTQYF.

This sequence joins TRBV20-1 and TRBJ1-5; unclear D gene. This CDR3 is 9 amino acids long. Trimming took 6 bases from V and 6 from J, leaving 3 bases between them. CDR1 and CDR2 (germline): DFQATT, SNEGSKA (reference sequence). CDR3 sequence: CSAGQPQHF. DNA of the CDR3: TGCAGTGCCGGTCAGCCCCAGCATTTT.

The chain uses TRBV27 and TRBJ2-1, with 10 bases that match TRBD2. Germline V lookup: CDR1 MNHEY, CDR2 SMNVEV (reference sequence). J lost 9 bases, V lost 3 bases, and 5 bases had no gene match. There are 14 residues in the CDR3. The CDR3 DNA follows: TGTGCCAGCAGTTTGGGACTAGCGAGGTCTGAGCAGTTCTTC. Translation: CASSLGLARSEQFF.

This clone showed up just a few times. The chain is built from TRBV14 and TRBJ2-1; D possibly corresponds to TRBD2 (5 bases). The germline V gene has CDR1 SGHDN and CDR2 FVKESK. Trimming pared 2 bases from V and 7 bases from J, leaving 15 bases between. CDR3 length: 15 residues. The CDR3 DNA is TGTGCCAGCAGCCAATGGACTGTTGTTGGAAATGAGCAGTTCTTC. This translates into CASSQWTVVGNEQFF.

The rearrangement links TRBV7-6 to TRBJ2-2; 7 positions agree with TRBD2. CDR1 and CDR2 (germline): SGHVS, FNYEAQ. This CDR3 spans 15 amino acids. The J segment lost 4 bases and the V segment lost 2 bases, leaving 4 bases of the junction unmatched. CDR3 region: CASSLPTGGTGELFF. CDR3 DNA: TGTGCCAGCAGCTTACCCACGGGGGGCACCGGGGAGCTGTTTTTT.